The rows below give T cell receptor beta chains drawn from one sample of a study of T cells after yellow fever vaccination. Each CDR3 protein gets one entry after TCRdb re-called the 5' RACE reads with MiXCR. The table has 500,000 to 650,000 distinct CDR3 sequences, about 12% seen once. The sample in question was PBMCs, obtained on the day of the yellow fever booster vaccination. The receptors originated from a man between 25 and 39 years old who received the YFV17D yellow fever vaccine. The CDR3 runs from the conserved cysteine through the conserved F or W. The D gene is left open where the match is weak. The listing skips clone size in some rows; elsewhere it reads once, few, many or a size class.

abundance,j_gene,d_gene,v_gene,CDR3nt,CDR3aa
once,TRBJ2-5,TRBD2,TRBV29-1,TGCAGCGTGACGGGGCTAGCGGCGGGAGAGACCCAGTACTTC,CSVTGLAAGETQYF
many,TRBJ2-7,.,TRBV6-1,TGTGCCAGCTCGTCCGTCGGGGCGAGATACGAGCAGTACTTC,CASSSVGARYEQYF
few,TRBJ2-2,TRBD1,TRBV29-1,TGCAGCGCACTACAGGGGGCTACTCCGAACACCGGGGAGCTGTTTTTT,CSALQGATPNTGELFF
.,TRBJ1-3,.,TRBV6-5,TGTGCCAGCAGTTACTATGGGGGGCAGGGTGGAAACACCATATATTTT,CASSYYGGQGGNTIYF
.,TRBJ2-1,TRBD2,TRBV3-1,TGTGCCAGCAGCCTCGACCTACTAGCGGGAGAGGGTAATGAGCAGTTCTTC,CASSLDLLAGEGNEQFF
.,TRBJ2-5,.,TRBV6-2/TRBV6-3,TGTGCCAGCAGACGTTTAGGATCCCAAGAGACCCAGTACTTC,CASRRLGSQETQYF
few,TRBJ2-7,.,TRBV20-1,TGCAGTGCTATGACCTTCGGGCTCCAAACCTACGAGCAGTACTTC,CSAMTFGLQTYEQYF
.,TRBJ1-1,TRBD1,TRBV6-2/TRBV6-3,TGTGCCAGCAGTTACAAGACAGGGGGGGACACTGAAGCTTTCTTT,CASSYKTGGDTEAFF
.,TRBJ1-1,.,TRBV27,TGTGCCAGCAGGGGAGCTTTCTTT,CASRGAFF
.,TRBJ2-1,.,TRBV10-3,TGTGCCATCAGCATCGAAGGGAGCAGTGGCTCCTACAATGAGCAGTTCTTC,CAISIEGSSGSYNEQFF
.,TRBJ2-1,.,TRBV9,TGTGCCAGCAGCCCAGCGGCCCACTACAATGAGCAGTTCTTC,CASSPAAHYNEQFF
.,TRBJ2-7,TRBD2,TRBV6-1,TGTGCCAGCCTGACTAGCGGGCCCTACGAGCAGTACTTC,CASLTSGPYEQYF
.,TRBJ2-1,.,TRBV9,TGTGCCAGCACCCCACGGAGCGGAGTCAATGAGCAGTTCTTC,CASTPRSGVNEQFF
.,TRBJ2-3,.,TRBV3-1,TGTGCCAACATCGGGGGGACACGTCCAGATACGCAGTATTTT,CANIGGTRPDTQYF
many,TRBJ2-3,.,TRBV20-1,TGCAGTGCCCTACGCACAGATACGCAGTATTTT,CSALRTDTQYF
.,TRBJ1-1,.,TRBV20-1,TGCAGTGCTCCCTCCCACGATGGGGGGTTAAACACTGAAGCTTTCTTT,CSAPSHDGGLNTEAFF
few,TRBJ2-7,TRBD1,TRBV10-3,TGTGCCATCAGTGATATCTTGGACAGGGGGAACGAGCAGTACTTC,CAISDILDRGNEQYF
few,TRBJ2-7,TRBD2,TRBV6-2/TRBV6-3,TGTGCCAGCAGTTACGAGGGACTAGCGGGAGAGGAATCCTACGAGCAGTACTTC,CASSYEGLAGEESYEQYF
.,TRBJ2-2,TRBD2,TRBV5-1,TGCGCCAGCAGCCGGGAGGGCTATGGCACCGGGGAGCTGTTTTTT,CASSREGYGTGELFF
.,TRBJ2-7,TRBD2,TRBV10-3,TGTGCCATAGGGACTAGCGGCCCCTACGAGCAGTACTTC,CAIGTSGPYEQYF
.,TRBJ2-4,.,TRBV12-3/TRBV12-4,TGTGCCAGCAGTCCCGGAGGACGGCGGGCTGATTTC,CASSPGGRRADF
.,TRBJ1-2,.,TRBV7-2,TGTGCCACGATCGAGGGGGGGTATGGCTACACCTTC,CATIEGGYGYTF
few,TRBJ2-1,TRBD2,TRBV7-2,TGTGCCAGCACCGATATCCTAGCGGGACGCAATGAGCAGTTCTTC,CASTDILAGRNEQFF
.,TRBJ1-1,TRBD1,TRBV5-5,TGTGCCAGCAGCCGATGGGACAGTAACACTGAAGCTTTCTTT,CASSRWDSNTEAFF
.,TRBJ2-5,TRBD2,TRBV20-1,TGCAGTGCTTCCCGGGACTATTACCAAGAGACCCAGTACTTC,CSASRDYYQETQYF
few,TRBJ2-7,TRBD1,TRBV10-3,TGTGCCATCAGTCGGGACAGGGACGAGCAGTACTTC,CAISRDRDEQYF
.,TRBJ2-4,.,TRBV19,TGTGCCAGTAGTACTGGAAGATTAGGACAGAGGAAAAACATTCAGTACTTC,CASSTGRLGQRKNIQYF
.,TRBJ2-4,.,TRBV7-8,TGTGCCAGCAGCTTATTAATGCCTAGGGGGGCCAAAAACATTCAGTACTTC,CASSLLMPRGAKNIQYF
few,TRBJ2-7,.,TRBV6-2/TRBV6-3,TGTGCCAGCTCACCGGGAGCTCCGTCGTTGCAGTACTTC,CASSPGAPSLQYF
.,TRBJ2-1,TRBD2,TRBV19,TGTGCCAGTAGTTTCAGATGGAGCGGGACTAGCGGTTACAATGAGCAGTTCTTC,CASSFRWSGTSGYNEQFF
few,TRBJ2-1,.,TRBV20-1,TGCAGTGCTAATGGACAAAGCTCCTACAATGAGCAGTTCTTC,CSANGQSSYNEQFF